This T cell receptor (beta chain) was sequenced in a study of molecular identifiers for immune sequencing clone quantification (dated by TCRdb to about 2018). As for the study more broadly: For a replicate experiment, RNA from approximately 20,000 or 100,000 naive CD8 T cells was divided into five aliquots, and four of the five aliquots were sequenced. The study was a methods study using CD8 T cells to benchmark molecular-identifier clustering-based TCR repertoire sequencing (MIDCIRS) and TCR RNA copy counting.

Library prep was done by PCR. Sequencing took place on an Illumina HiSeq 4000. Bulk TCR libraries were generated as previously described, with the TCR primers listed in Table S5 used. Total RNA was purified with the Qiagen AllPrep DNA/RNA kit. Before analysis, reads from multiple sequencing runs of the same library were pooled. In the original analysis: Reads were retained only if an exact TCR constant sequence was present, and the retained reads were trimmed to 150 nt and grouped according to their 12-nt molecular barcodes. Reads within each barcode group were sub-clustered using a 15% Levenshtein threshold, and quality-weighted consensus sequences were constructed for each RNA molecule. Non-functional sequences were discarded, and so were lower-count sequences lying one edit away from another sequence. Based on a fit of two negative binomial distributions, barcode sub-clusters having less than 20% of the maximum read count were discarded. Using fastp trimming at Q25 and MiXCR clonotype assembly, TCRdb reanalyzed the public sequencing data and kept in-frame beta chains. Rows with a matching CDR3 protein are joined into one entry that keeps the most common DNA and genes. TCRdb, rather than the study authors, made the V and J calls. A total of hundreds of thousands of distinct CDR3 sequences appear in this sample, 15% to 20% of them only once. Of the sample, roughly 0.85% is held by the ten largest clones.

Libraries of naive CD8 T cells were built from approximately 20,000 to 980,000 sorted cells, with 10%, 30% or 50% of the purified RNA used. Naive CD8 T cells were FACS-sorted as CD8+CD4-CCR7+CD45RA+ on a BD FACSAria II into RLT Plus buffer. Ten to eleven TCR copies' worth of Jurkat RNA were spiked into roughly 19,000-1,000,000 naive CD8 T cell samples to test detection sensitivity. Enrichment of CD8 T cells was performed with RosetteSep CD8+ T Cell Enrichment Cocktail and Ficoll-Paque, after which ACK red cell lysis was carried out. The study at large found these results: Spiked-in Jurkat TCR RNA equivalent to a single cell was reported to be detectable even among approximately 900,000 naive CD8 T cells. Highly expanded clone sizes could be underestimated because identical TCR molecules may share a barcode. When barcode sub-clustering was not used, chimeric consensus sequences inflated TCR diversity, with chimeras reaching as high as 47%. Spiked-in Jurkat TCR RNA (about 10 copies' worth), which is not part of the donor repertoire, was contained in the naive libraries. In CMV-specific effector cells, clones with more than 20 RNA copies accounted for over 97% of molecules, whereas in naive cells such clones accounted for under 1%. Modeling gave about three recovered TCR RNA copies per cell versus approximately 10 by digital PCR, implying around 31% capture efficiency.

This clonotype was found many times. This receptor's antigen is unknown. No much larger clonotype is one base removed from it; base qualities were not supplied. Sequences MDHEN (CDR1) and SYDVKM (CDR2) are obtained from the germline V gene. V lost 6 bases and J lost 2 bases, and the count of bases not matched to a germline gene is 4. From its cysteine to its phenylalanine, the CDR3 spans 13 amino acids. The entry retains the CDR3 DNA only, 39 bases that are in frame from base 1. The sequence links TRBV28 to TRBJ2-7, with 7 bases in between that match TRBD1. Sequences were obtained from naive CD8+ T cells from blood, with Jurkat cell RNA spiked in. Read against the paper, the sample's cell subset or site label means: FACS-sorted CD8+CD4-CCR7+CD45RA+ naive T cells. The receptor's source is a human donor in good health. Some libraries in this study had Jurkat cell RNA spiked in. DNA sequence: TGTGCCAGCAGGGGACAGAACGCCTACGAGCAGTACTTC. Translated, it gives CASRGQNAYEQYF.